This T cell receptor (beta chain) was sequenced during a study of esophageal squamous cell carcinoma under preoperative chemotherapy. Study details: TCR repertoires were profiled from both peripheral blood T cells and tumor-infiltrating lymphocytes.

The CDR3 covers 16 residues. In germline, CDR1 is SGHVS, CDR2 FQNEAQ. Using its own MiXCR run on the PCR reads, TCRdb lists one record per CDR3 protein. The sample records about 32,000 distinct CDR3 sequences, around half being singletons. About this clonotype: The junction departs from germline at one end; a sequencing error may be responsible.

Time point reported: after preoperative PTX-NDP chemotherapy. Paclitaxel-nedaplatin chemotherapy was given to patients ahead of their surgery. The receptor was isolated from a human donor with esophageal squamous cell carcinoma. The donor label of this sample is uncertain. This specimen was collected from a patient given preoperative chemotherapy. V is TRBV7-8 and J is TRBJ2-2, with TRBD2 as a possible D gene (7 bases). CDR3 sequence: CASSRLGGVNTEELYF. For the CDR3, the DNA is TGTGCCAGCAGCCGCCTAGGGGGGGTGAACACCGAGGAGCTGTATTTT.